The source of this T cell receptor (beta chain) is a study of blood T cells in healthy people across ages. Study results and limitations: Strongly correlated with naive T cell percentage was TCR beta diversity.

A second PCR of 7 to 11 cycles used a sample-barcoded 5' primer and a J-beta primer mix. Via MiXCR, TCRdb re-called the 5' RACE reads, giving one row per CDR3 protein. The table lists around 1,500,000 distinct CDR3 sequences, under 30% of them singletons, with more than 6% in the top ten. PBMCs were isolated at a quantity of at least 7 million per sample. Total RNA extraction produced at least 6 micrograms (per sample) for the study. The V end lost 4 bases, the J end lost 6 bases, and 9 bases lay between the germline ends. Germline loops: CDR1 DFQATT, CDR2 SNEGSKA (reference sequence). The CDR3 extends over 11 amino acids. Notes on this clonotype: As yet, its antigen is unknown.

This TCR derives from a woman in her thirties in good health. The sample consisted of blood. The chain couples TRBV20-1 to TRBJ1-2; no clear D gene. As DNA, the CDR3 is TGCAGTGCTAAGGCGGACGATGGCTACACCTTC. Translation: CSAKADDGYTF.